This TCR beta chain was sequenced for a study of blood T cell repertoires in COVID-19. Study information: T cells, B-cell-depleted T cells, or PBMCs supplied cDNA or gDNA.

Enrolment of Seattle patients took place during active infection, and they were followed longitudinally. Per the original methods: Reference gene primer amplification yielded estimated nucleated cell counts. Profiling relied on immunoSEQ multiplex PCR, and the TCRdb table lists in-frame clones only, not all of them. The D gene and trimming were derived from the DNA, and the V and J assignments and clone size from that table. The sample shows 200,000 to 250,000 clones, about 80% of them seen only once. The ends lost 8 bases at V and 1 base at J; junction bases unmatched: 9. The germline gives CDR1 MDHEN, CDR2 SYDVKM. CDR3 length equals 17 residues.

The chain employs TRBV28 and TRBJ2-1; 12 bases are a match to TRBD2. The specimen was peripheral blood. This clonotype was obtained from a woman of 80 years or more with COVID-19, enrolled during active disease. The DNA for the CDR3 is TGTGCCAGCGTTCCCCCGGGACTAGCGGGTTCCTACAATGAGCAGTTCTTC. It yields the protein CASVPPGLAGSYNEQFF.